The clone carrying this TCR beta chain was recorded only once. Its antigen is undetermined. Other DNA sequences in the same sample also yield this CDR3. This sample was included in a study of shared clonotypes between healthy human individuals. The study, taken as a whole, reports: Generation probabilities were higher for clonotypes shared across all four sorted-subset donors than for unshared ones. Sharing across four donors was highest in naive CD4 (approximately 5%) and lowest in memory CD8 (roughly 0.4%).

TCRdb's copy holds only in-frame clones and misses some; the assay was immunoSEQ multiplex PCR. The sample yields around 2,000,000 clones, about 95% seen once. The germline V gene encodes CDR1 LNHDA and CDR2 SQIVND (reference sequence). The length of the CDR3 is 13 residues. V was pared by 3 bases and J by 4 bases, with 7 bases between. Naive CD8 cells lacked CD45RO and underwent positive selection for CCR7, leaving out terminally differentiated effector memory CD45RA+ cells. The V and J genes are TRBV19 and TRBJ2-1; D unclear. The TCR was taken from a man between 18 and 35 years old in good health. The sequenced material came from naive CD8+ T cells sorted from blood. The CDR3 loop is CASSIAGYNEQFF. The CDR3, as DNA: TGTGCCAGTAGTATCGCAGGTTACAATGAGCAGTTCTTC.